Reported below is one T cell receptor (beta chain). Its target is unknown. From the 5' RACE reads, TCRdb called clonotypes with MiXCR, one entry per CDR3 protein. The sample lists roughly 500,000 distinct CDR3 sequences; roughly 21% were seen once. The sample is drawn from a study of T-cell memory formation after mild COVID-19. Study-level information: The TCR clusters were mostly specific to one donor. Study conclusions and caveats: Contracting CD8+ clones were enriched in EMRA, CD4+ mainly in CM and EM. Researchers found some responding clones in pre-infection memory, a sign that cross-reactive memory joined.

J lost 7 bases, V lost 0 bases, and 12 bases had no gene match. There are 17 residues in the CDR3. Per the germline V gene, CDR1 is SGHDN and CDR2 is FVKESK. This chain connects TRBV14 to TRBJ2-1, with 7 bases identical to TRBD2. The sequencing input was PBMCs or a T cell subset sorted from them (not recorded which). The origin of this receptor is an adult woman who had mild COVID-19 (a few samples of this study predate the infection). Cell type and time point are not known. The CDR3 DNA sequence: TGTGCCAGCAGCCAAGAGCTCGCGGGAGTTCGGCCTAATGAGCAGTTCTTC. Encoded protein: CASSQELAGVRPNEQFF.